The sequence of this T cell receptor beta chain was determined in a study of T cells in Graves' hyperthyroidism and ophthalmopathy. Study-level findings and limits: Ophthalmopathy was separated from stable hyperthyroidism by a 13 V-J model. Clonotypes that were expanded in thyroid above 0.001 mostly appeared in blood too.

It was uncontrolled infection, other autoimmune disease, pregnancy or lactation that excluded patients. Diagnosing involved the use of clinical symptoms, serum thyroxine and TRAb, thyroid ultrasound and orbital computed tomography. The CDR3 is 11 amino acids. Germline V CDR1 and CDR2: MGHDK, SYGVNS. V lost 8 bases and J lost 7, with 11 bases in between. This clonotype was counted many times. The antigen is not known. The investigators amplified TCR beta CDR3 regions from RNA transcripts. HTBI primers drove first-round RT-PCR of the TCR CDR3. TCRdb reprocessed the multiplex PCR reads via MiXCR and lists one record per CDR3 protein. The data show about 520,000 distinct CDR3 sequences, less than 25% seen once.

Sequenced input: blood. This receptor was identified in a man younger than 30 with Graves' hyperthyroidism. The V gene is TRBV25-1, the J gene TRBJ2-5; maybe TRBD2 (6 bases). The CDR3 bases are TGTGCCAGCTCCGAGGAGGGGACCCAGTACTTC. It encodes CASSEEGTQYF.